The entry that follows covers one T cell receptor (beta chain) sequence. Original handling: Cell counts per sample came from amplifying reference gene primers. Profiling relied on immunoSEQ multiplex PCR, and the TCRdb table lists in-frame clones only, not all of them. V and J calls and clone size follow that table, whereas D and trimming were derived from the DNA. The table lists about 140,000 clones, around 90% of them singletons. This record belongs to a study of blood T cell repertoires in COVID-19. Study in general: Samples taken during acute and convalescent COVID-19 were collected in the United States, Italy and Spain. The analysed material was cDNA or gDNA that came from T cells, B-cell-depleted T cells, or PBMCs.

Source material: peripheral blood. The sequence was collected from a man aged 70-80 years with acute or convalescent COVID-19.

DNA for the CDR3: TGTGCCAGTAACTTCGGAGAGGGAAAATTCACTGAAGCTTTCTTT. Its protein is CASNFGEGKFTEAFF. The genes are TRBV5-6 and TRBJ1-1, with D unclear. In germline, CDR1 is SGHDT, CDR2 YYEEEE. The germline V and J ends were trimmed by 8 bases and 4 bases, with 21 bases remaining between them. This CDR3 is built from 15 residues.